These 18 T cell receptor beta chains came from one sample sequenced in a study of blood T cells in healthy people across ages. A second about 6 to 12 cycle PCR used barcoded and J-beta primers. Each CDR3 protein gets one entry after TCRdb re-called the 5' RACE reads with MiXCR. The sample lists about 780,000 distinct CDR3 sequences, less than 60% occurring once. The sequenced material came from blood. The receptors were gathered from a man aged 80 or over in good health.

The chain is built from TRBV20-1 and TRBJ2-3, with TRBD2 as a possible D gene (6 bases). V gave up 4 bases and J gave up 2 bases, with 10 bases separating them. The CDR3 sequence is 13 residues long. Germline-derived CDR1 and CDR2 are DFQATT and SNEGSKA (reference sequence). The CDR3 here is CSATSGPTDTQYF. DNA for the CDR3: TGCAGTGCTACCAGCGGGCCCACAGATACGCAGTATTTT.

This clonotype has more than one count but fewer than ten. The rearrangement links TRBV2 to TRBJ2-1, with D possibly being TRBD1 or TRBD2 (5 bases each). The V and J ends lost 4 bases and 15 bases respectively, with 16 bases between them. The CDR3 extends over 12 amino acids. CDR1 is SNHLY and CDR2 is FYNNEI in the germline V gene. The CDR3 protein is CASSGEGRTRFF. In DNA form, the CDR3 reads TGTGCCAGCAGTGGAGAGGGACGGACGCGGTTCTTC. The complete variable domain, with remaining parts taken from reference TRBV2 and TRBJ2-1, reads EPEVTQTPSHQVTQMGQEVILRCVPISNHLYFYWYRQILGQKVEFLVSFYNNEISEKSEIFDDQFSVERPDGSNFTLKIRSTKLEDSAMYFCASSGEGRTRFFGPGTRLTVL.

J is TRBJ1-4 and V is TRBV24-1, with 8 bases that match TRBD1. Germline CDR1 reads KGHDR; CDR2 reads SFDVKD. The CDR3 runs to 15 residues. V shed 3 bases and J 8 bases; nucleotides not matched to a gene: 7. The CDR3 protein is CATSDPGQGKEKLFF. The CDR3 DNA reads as TGTGCCACCAGTGATCCCGGACAGGGAAAGGAAAAACTGTTTTTT.

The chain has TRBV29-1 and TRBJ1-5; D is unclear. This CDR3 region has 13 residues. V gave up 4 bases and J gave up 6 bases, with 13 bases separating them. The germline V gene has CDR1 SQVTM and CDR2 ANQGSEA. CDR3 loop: CSVATNSGQPQHF. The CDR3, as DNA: TGCAGCGTTGCCACAAACTCGGGTCAGCCCCAGCATTTT.

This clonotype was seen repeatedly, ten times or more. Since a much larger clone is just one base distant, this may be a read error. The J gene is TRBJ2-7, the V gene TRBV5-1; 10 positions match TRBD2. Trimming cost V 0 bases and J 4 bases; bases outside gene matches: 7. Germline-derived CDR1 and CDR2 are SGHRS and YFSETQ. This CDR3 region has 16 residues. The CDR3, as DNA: TGCGCCAGCAGCTTGGCCGTAGCGGGAGGAGGTTACGAGCAGTACTTC. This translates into CASSLAVAGGGYEQYF.

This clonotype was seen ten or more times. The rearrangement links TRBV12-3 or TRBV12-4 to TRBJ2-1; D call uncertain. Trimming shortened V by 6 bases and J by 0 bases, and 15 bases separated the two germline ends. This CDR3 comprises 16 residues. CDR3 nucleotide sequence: TGTGCCAGCAGCCCCCTCAAGCAGATCTCCTACAATGAGCAGTTCTTC. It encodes CASSPLKQISYNEQFF.

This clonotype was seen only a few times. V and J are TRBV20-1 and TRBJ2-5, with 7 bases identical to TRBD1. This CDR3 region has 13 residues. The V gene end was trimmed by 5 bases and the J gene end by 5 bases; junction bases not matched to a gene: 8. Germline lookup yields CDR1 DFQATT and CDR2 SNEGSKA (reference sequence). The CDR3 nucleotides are TGCAGTGCTTCAAGACAGGGTTGGGAGACCCAGTACTTC. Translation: CSASRQGWETQYF.

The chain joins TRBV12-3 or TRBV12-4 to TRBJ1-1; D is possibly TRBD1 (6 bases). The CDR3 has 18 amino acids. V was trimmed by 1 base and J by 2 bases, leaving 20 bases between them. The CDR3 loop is CASSLEFSDRVFNTEAFF. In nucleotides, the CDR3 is TGTGCCAGCAGTTTAGAATTTTCGGACAGAGTCTTTAACACTGAAGCTTTCTTT.

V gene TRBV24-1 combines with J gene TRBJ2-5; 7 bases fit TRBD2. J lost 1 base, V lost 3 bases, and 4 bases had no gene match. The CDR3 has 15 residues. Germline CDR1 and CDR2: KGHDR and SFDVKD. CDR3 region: CATSDHSSGQETQYF. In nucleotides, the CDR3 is TGTGCCACCAGTGATCACTCTAGCGGCCAAGAGACCCAGTACTTC.

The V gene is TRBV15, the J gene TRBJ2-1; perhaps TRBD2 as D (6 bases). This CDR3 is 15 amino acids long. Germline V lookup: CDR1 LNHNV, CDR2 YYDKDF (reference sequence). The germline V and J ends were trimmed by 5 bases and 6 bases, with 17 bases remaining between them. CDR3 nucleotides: TGTGCCACCAGCCCACGGAGGGTGGGGGTCAATGAGCAGTTCTTC. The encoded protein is CATSPRRVGVNEQFF. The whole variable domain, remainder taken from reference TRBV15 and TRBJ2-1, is DAMVIQNPRYQVTQFGKPVTLSCSQTLNHNVMYWYQQKSSQAPKLLFHYYDKDFNNEADTPDNFQSRRPNTSFCFLDIRSPGLGDTAMYLCATSPRRVGVNEQFFGPGTRLTVL.

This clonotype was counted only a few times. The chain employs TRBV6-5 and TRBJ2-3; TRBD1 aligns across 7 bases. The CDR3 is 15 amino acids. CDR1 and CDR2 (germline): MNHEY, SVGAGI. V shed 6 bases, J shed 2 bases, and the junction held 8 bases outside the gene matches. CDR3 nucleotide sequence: TGTGCCAGCAGGGGCCGGGACAGATACACAGATACGCAGTATTTT. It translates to CASRGRDRYTDTQYF.

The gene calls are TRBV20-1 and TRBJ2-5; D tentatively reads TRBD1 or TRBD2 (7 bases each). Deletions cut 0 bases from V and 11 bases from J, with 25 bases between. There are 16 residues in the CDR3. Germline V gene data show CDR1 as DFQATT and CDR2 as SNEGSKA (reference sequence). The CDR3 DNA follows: TGCAGTGCTAGAGATCAGGGGGGGCGGGATTTTTACGTGCAGTACTTC. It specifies CSARDQGGRDFYVQYF.

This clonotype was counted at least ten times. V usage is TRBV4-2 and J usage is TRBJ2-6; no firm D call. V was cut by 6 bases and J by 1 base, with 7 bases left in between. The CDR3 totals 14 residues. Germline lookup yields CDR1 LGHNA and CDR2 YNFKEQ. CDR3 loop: CASRAPSGANVLTF. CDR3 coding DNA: TGTGCCAGCAGAGCCCCGTCTGGGGCCAACGTCCTGACTTTC.

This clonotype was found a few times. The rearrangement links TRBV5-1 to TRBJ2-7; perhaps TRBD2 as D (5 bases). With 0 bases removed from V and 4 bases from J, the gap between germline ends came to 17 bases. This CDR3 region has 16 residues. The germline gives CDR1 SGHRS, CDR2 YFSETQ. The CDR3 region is CASSLVLSEGTYEQYF. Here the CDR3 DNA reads TGCGCCAGCAGCTTGGTTCTTAGTGAGGGAACGTACGAGCAGTACTTC.

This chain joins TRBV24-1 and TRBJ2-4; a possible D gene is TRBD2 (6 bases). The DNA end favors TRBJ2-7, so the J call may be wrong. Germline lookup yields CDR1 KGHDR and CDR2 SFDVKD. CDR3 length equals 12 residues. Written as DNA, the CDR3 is TGTGCCACCAGTGTAACGGGGGACGAGCAGTACTTC. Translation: CATSVTGDEQYF.

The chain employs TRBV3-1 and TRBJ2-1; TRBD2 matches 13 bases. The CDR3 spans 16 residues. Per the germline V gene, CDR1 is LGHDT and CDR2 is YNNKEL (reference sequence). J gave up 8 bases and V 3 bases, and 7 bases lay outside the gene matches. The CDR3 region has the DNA TGTGCCAGCAGCCACCTTAGGACTAGCGGGAGTTATGAGCAGTTCTTC. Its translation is CASSHLRTSGSYEQFF.

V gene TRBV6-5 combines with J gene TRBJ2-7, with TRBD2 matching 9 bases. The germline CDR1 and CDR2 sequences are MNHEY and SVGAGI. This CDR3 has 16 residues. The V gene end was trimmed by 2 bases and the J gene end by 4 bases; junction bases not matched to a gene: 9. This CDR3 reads CASSYGVAGEGYEQYF. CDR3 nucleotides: TGTGCCAGCAGTTACGGGGTAGCGGGAGAAGGGTACGAGCAGTACTTC.

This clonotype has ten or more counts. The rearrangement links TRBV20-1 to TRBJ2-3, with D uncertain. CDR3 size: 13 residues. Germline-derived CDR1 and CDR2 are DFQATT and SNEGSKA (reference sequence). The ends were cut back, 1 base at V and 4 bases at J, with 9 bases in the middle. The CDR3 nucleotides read TGCAGTGCTAGAGGCGGAGTAGCAGATACGCAGTATTTT. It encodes CSARGGVADTQYF.